This T cell receptor beta chain was captured by sequencing in a study of CD8 T cells in ankylosing spondylitis. At least ten counts were recorded for this clonotype. Via MiXCR, TCRdb re-called the 5' RACE reads, giving one row per CDR3 protein. The table records 250,000 to 400,000 distinct CDR3 sequences, 11% of them present only once. Sequenced sample: blood, either unsorted or a sorted T cell fraction (not recorded which). The TCR comes from a female donor with ankylosing spondylitis or in good health (not recorded which).

The DNA for the CDR3 is TGCGCCAGCAGCTTGGCTAGCCCAACCTACAATGAGCAGTTCTTC. Its protein is CASSLASPTYNEQFF. The J gene is TRBJ2-1, the V gene TRBV5-1; D may be TRBD2 (5 bases). V gave up 0 bases and J gave up 2 bases, with 9 bases separating them. This CDR3 comprises 15 residues. In germline, CDR1 is SGHRS, CDR2 YFSETQ.